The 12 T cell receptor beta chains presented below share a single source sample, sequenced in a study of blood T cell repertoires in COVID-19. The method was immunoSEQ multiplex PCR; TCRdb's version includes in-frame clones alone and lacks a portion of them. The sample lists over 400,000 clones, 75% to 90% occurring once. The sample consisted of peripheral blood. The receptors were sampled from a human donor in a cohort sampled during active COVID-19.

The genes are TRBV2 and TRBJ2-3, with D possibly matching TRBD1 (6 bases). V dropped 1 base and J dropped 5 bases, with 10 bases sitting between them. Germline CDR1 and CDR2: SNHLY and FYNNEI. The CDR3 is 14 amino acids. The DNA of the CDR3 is TGTGCCAGCAGTGAAGGTCAAGGGGGAGATACGCAGTATTTT. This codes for CASSEGQGGDTQYF.

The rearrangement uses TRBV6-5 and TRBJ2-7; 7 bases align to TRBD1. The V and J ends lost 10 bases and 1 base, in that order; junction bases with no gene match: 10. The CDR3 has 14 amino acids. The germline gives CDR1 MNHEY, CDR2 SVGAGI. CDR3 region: CATEKDRLSYEQYF. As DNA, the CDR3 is TGTGCCACCGAAAAGGACAGGTTGTCCTACGAGCAGTACTTC.

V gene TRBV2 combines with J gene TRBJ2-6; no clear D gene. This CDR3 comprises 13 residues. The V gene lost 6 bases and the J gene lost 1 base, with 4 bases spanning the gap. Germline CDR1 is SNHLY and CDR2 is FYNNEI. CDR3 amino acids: CASSGSGANVLTF. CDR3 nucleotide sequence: TGTGCCAGCAGCGGGTCTGGGGCCAACGTCCTGACTTTC.

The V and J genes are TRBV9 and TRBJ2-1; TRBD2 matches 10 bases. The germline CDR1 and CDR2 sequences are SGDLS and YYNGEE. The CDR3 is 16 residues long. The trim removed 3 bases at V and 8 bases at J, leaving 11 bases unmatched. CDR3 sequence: CASSAFSGRPGDEQFF. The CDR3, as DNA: TGTGCCAGCAGCGCTTTTAGCGGGAGGCCTGGCGATGAGCAGTTCTTC.

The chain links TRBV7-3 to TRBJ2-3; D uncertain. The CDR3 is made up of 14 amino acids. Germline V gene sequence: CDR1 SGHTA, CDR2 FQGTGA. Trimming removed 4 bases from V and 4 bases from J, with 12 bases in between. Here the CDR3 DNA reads TGTGCCAGCAGCTCGTTTTCACGGGCAGATACGCAGTATTTT. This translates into CASSSFSRADTQYF. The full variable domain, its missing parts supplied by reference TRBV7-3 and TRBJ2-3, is GAGVSQTPSNKVTEKGKYVELRCDPISGHTALYWYRQSLGQGPEFLIYFQGTGAADDSGLPNDRFFAVRPEGSVSTLKIQRTERGDSAVYLCASSSFSRADTQYFGPGTRLTVL.

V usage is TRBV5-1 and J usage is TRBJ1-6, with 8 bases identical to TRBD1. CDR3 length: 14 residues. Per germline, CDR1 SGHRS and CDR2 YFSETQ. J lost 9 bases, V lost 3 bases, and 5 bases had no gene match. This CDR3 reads CASSSGQESSPLHF. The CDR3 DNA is TGCGCCAGCAGCTCGGGACAGGAGAGTTCACCCCTCCACTTT. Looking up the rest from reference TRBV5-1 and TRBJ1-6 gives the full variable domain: KAGVTQTPRYLIKTRGQQVTLSCSPISGHRSVSWYQQTPGQGLQFLFEYFSETQRNKGNFPGRFSGRQFSNSRSEMNVSTLELGDSALYLCASSSGQESSPLHFGNGTRLTVT.

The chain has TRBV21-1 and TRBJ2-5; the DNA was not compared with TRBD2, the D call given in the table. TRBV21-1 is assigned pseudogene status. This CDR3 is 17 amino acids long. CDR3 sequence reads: CARGAEPYSAWRKTQYF. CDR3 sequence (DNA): TGTGCCCGGGGAGCGGAGCCCTATTCCGCGTGGCGCAAGACCCAGTACTTC.

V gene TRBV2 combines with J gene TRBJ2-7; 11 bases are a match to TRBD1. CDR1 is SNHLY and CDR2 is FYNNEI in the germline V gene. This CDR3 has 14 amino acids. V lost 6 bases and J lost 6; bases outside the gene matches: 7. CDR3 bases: TGTGCCAGCAGCCCCGGACAGGGGGCGTTCGAGCAGTACTTC. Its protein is CASSPGQGAFEQYF.

DNA of the CDR3: TGTGCCAGTAGTAGAAGGGACAGGGGGTCCCAAGCTTTCTTT. Amino acids: CASSRRDRGSQAFF. The rearrangement links TRBV19 to TRBJ1-1; 11 nucleotides align to TRBD1. The CDR3 contains 14 residues. V dropped 4 bases and J dropped 9; count of bases not matched to a gene: 7. Germline assignment: CDR1 LNHDA and CDR2 SQIVND (reference sequence).

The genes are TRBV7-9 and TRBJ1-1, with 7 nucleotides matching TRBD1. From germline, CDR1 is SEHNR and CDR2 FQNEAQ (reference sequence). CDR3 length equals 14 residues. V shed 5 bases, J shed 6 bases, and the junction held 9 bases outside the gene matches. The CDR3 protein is CASSDPGDSPEAFF. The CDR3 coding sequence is TGTGCCAGCAGCGACCCCGGGGACAGCCCTGAAGCTTTCTTT.

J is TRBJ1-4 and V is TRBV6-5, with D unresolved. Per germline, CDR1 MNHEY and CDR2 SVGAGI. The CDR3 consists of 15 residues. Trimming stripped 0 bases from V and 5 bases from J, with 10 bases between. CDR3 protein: CASSYSLSENEKLFF. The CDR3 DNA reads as TGTGCCAGCAGTTACTCACTCAGCGAGAATGAAAAACTGTTTTTT.

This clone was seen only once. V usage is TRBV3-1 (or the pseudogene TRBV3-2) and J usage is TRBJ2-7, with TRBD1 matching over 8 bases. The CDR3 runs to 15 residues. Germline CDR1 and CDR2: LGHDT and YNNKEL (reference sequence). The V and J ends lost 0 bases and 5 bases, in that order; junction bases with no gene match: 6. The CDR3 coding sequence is TGTGCCAGCAGCCAAGAACCGGGACAGGCGCACGAGCAGTACTTC. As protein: CASSQEPGQAHEQYF.